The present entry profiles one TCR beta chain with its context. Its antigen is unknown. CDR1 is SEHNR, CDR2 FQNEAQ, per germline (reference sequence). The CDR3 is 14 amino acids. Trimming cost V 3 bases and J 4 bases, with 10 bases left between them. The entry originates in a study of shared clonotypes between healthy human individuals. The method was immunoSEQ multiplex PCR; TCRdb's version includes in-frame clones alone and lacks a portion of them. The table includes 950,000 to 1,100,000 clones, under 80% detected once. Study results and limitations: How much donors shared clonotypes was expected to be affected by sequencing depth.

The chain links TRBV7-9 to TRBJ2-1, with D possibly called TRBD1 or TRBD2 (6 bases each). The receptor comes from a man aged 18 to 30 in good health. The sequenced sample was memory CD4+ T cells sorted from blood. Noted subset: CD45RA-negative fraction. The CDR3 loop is CASSFQGRYNEQFF. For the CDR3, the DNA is TGTGCCAGCAGCTTCCAGGGGAGGTACAATGAGCAGTTCTTC.